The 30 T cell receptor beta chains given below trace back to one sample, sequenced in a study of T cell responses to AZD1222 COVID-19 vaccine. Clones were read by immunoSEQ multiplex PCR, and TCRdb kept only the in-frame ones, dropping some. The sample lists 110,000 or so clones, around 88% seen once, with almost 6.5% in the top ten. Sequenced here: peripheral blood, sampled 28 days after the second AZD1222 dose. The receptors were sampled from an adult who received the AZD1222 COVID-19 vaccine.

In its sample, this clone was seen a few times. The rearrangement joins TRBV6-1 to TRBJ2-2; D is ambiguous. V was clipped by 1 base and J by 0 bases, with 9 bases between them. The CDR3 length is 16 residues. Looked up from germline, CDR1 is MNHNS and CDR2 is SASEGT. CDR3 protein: CASSEVGGANTGELFF. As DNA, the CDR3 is TGTGCCAGCAGTGAAGTCGGCGGCGCGAACACCGGGGAGCTGTTTTTT.

CDR3 in amino acids: CASSEFGGRGGYTF. The CDR3 DNA reads as TGTGCCAGCAGTGAATTTGGGGGGCGGGGTGGCTACACCTTC. The chain employs TRBV25-1 and TRBJ1-2, with a possible D match to TRBD1 (6 bases). The germline V and J ends were trimmed by 1 base and 7 bases, with 13 bases remaining between them. There are 14 residues in the CDR3. Germline values: CDR1 MGHDK, CDR2 SYGVNS.

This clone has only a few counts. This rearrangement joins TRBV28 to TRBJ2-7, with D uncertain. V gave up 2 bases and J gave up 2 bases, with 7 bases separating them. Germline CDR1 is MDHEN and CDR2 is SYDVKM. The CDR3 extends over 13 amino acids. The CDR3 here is CASSLIPAYEQYF. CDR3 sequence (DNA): TGTGCCAGCAGTTTAATCCCTGCCTACGAGCAGTACTTC. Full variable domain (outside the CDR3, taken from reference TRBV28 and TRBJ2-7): DVKVTQSSRYLVKRTGEKVFLECVQDMDHENMFWYRQDPGLGLRLIYFSYDVKMKEKGDIPEGYSVSREKKERFSLILESASTNQTSMYLCASSLIPAYEQYFGPGTRLTVT.

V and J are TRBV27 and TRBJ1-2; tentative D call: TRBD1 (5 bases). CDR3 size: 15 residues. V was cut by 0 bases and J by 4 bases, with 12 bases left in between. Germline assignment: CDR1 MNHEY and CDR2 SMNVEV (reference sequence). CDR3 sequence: CASSLSMGLGYGYTF. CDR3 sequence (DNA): TGTGCCAGCAGTTTATCGATGGGGCTCGGCTATGGCTACACCTTC.

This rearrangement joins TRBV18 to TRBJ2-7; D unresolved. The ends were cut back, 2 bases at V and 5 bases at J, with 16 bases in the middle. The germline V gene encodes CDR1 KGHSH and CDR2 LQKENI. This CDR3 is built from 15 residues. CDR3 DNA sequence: TGTGCCAGCTCACCAGCCCCTGGGATGTCAAACGAGCAGTACTTC. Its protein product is CASSPAPGMSNEQYF.

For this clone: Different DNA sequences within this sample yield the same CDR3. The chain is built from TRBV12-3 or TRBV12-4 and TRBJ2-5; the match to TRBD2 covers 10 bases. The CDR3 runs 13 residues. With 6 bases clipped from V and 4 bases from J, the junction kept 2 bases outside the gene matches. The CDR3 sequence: CASRSSGGETQYF. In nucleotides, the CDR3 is TGTGCCAGCAGGTCTAGCGGGGGAGAGACCCAGTACTTC.

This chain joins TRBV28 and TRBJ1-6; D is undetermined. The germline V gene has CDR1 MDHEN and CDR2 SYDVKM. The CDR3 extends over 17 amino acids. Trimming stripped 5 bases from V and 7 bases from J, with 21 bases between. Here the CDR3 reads CASSQHEGSTGNSPLHF. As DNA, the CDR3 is TGTGCCAGCAGTCAACACGAGGGTTCCACGGGGAATTCACCCCTCCACTTT.

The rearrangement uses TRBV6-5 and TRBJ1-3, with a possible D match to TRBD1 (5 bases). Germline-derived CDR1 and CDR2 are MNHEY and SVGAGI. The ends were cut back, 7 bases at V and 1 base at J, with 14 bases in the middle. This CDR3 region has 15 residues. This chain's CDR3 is CASKNQGGSGNTIYF. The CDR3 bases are TGTGCCAGCAAAAACCAGGGAGGGTCTGGAAACACCATATATTTT.

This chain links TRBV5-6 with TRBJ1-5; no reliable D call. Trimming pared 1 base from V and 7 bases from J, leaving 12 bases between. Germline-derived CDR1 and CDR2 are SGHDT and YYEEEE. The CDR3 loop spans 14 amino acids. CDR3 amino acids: CASSLYRVGQPQHF. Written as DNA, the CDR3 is TGTGCCAGCAGCTTGTACCGGGTGGGGCAGCCCCAGCATTTT.

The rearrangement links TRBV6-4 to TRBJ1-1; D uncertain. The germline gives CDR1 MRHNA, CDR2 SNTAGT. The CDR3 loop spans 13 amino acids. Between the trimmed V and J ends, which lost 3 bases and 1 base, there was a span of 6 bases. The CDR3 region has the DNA TGTGCCAGCAGTGATGGGGAGAACACTGAAGCTTTCTTT. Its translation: CASSDGENTEAFF.

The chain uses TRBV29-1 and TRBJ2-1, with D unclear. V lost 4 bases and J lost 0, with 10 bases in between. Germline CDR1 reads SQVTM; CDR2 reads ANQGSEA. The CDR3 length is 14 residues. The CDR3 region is CSVGSLSSYNEQFF. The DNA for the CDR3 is TGCAGCGTTGGCAGCCTGAGCTCCTACAATGAGCAGTTCTTC.

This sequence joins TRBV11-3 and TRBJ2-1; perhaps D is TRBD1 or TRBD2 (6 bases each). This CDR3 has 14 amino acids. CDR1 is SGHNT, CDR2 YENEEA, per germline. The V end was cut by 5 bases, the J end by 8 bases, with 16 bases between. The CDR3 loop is CASSPKGGKDEQFF. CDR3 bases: TGTGCCAGCAGCCCGAAGGGGGGCAAAGATGAGCAGTTCTTC. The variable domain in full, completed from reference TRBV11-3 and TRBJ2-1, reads EAGVVQSPRYKIIEKKQPVAFWCNPISGHNTLYWYLQNLGQGPELLIRYENEEAVDDSQLPKDRFSAERLKGVDSTLKIQPAELGDSAVYLCASSPKGGKDEQFFGPGTRLTVL.

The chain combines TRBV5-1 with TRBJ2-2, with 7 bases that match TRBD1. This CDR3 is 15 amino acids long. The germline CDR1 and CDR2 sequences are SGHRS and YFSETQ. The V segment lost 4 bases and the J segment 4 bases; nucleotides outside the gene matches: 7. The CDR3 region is CASSAIGGPTGELFF. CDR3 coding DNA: TGCGCCAGCAGCGCAATAGGGGGCCCCACCGGGGAGCTGTTTTTT.

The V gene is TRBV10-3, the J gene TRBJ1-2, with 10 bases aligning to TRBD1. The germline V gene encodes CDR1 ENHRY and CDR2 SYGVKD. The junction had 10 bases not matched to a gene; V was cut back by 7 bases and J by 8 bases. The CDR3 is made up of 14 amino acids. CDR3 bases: TGTGCCATCACTAGGGACAGGGGAACGGAGGGCTACACCTTC. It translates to CAITRDRGTEGYTF.

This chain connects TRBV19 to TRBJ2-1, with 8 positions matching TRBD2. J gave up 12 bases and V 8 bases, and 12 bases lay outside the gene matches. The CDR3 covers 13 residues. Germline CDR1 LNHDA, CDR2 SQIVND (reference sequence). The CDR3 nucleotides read TGTGCCAGTCAATGGGAGGCTAGCGGGTCGCAGTTCTTC. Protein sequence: CASQWEASGSQFF.

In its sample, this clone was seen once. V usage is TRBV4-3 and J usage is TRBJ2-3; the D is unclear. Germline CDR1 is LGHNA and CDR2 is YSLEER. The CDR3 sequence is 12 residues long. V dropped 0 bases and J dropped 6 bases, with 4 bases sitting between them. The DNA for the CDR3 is TGCGCCAGCAGCCAAGATCATGATACGCAGTATTTT. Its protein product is CASSQDHDTQYF.

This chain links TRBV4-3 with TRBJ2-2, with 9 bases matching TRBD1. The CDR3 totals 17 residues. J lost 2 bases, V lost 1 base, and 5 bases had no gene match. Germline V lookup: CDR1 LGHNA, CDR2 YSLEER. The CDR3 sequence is CASSQAAGQGNTGELFF. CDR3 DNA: TGCGCCAGCAGCCAAGCTGCGGGACAGGGAAACACCGGGGAGCTGTTTTTT.

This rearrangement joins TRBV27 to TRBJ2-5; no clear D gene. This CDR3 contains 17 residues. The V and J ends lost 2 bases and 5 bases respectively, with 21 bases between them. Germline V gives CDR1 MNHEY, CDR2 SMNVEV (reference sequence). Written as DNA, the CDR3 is TGTGCCAGCAGTTTAGGATACCTCATAATCCCTCCCGAGACCCAGTACTTC. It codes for CASSLGYLIIPPETQYF.

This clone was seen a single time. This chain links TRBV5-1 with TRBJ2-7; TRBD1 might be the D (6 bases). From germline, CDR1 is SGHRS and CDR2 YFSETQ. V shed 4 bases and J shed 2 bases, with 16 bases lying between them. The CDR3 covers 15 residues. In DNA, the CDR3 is TGCGCCAGCAGCCCGGCGCAGGGGAACGCCTACGAGCAGTACTTC. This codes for CASSPAQGNAYEQYF.

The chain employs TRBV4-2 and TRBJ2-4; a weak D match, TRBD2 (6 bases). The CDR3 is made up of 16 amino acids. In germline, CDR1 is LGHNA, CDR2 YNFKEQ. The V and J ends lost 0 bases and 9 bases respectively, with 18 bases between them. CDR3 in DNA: TGTGCCAGCAGCCAAGAAGACGGGGGATTTGAGTTCATTCAGTACTTC. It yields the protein CASSQEDGGFEFIQYF.

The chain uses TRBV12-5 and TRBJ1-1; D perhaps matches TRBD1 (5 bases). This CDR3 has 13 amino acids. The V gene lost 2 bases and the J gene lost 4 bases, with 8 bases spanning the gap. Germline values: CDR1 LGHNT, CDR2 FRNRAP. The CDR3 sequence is CASGLSGATEAFF. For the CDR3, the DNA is TGTGCTAGTGGTTTGAGTGGGGCCACTGAAGCTTTCTTT.

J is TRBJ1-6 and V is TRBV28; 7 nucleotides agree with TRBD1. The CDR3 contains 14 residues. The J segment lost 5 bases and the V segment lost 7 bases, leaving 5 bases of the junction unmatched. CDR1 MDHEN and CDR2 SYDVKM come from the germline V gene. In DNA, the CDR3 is TGTGCCAGCACCAGGGGGACAGATAATTCACCCCTCCACTTT. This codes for CASTRGTDNSPLHF.

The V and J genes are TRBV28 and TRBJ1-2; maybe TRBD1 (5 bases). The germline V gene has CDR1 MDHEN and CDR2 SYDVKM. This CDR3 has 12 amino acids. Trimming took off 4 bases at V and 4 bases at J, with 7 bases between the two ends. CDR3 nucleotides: TGTGCCAGCAGTTCCAGGGTCTATGGCTACACCTTC. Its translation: CASSSRVYGYTF.

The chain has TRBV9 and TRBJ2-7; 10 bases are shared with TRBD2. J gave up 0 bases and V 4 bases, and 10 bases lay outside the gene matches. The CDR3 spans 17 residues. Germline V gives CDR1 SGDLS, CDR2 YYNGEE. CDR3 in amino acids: CASSPPFSGRSSYEQYF. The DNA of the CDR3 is TGTGCCAGCAGCCCTCCATTTAGCGGGAGGAGCTCCTACGAGCAGTACTTC.

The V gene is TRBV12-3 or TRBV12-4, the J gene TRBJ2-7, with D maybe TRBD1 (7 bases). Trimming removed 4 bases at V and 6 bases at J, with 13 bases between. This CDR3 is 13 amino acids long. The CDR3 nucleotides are TGTGCCAGCAGTTCTCAGGGGGGTAGCGAGCAGTACTTC. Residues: CASSSQGGSEQYF.

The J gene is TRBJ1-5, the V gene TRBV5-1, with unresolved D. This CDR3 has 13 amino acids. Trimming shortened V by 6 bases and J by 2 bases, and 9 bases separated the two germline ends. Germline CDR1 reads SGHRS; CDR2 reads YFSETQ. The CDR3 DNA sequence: TGCGCCAGCACCCCTGGGGGCAATCAGCCCCAGCATTTT. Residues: CASTPGGNQPQHF.

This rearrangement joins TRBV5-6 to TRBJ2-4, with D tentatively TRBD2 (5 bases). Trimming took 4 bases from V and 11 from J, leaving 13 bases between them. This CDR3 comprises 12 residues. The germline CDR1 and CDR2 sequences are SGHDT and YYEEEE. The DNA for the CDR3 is TGTGCCAGCAGCCTGACCCTGGAGGTTCAGTACTTC. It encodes CASSLTLEVQYF.

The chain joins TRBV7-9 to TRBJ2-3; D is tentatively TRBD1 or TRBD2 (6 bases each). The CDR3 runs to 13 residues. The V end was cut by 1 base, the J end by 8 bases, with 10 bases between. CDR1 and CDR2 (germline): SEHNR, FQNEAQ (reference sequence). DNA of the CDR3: TGTGCCAGCAGCTTAGTGGAGGGGGGTACGCAGTATTTT. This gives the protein CASSLVEGGTQYF.

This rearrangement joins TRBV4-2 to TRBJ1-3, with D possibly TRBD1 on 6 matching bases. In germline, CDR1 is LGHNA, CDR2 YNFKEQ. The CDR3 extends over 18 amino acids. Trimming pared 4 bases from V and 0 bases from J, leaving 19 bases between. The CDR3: CASSLPSGQMSSGNTIYF. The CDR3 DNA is TGTGCCAGCAGCCTCCCCTCGGGACAAATGAGCTCTGGAAACACCATATATTTT.

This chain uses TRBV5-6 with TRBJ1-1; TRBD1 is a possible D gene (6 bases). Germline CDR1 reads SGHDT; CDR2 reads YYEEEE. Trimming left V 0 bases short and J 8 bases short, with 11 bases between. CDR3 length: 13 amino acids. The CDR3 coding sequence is TGTGCCAGCAGCTTGGCTGGGACATCGGAAGCTTTCTTT. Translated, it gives CASSLAGTSEAFF.